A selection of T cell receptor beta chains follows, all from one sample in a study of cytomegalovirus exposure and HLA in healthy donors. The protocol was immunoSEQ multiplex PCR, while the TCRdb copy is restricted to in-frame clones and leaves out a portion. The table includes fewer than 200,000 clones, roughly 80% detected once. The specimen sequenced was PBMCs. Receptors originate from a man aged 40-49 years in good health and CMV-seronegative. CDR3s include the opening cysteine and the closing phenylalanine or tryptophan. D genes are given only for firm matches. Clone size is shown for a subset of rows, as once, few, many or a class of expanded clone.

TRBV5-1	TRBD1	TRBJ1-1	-	TGCGCCAGCAGCTACTCCGGGACAGTATTTGAAGCTTTCTTT	CASSYSGTVFEAFF
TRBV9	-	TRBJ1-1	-	TGTGCCAGCAGCTCTCACTCTGCGGGGAACACTGAAGCTTTCTTT	CASSSHSAGNTEAFF
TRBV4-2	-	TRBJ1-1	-	TGTGCCAGCAGCCAAGCTACGTACACTGAAGCTTTCTTT	CASSQATYTEAFF
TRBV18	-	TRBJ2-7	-	TGTGCCAGCTCACCACAGGGGAATGAGCAGTACTTC	CASSPQGNEQYF
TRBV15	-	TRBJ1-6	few	TGTGCCACCAGCAGAGATGGGCAGACCTATAATTCACCCCTCCACTTT	CATSRDGQTYNSPLHF
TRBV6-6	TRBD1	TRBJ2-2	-	TGTGCCAGCAGCTCGACAGGGGGAAGGTCCACCGGGGAGCTGTTTTTT	CASSSTGGRSTGELFF
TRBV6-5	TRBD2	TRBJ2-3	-	TGTGCCAGCAGTTATCTTGGACTAGCGACAGATACGCAGTATTTT	CASSYLGLATDTQYF
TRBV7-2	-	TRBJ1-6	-	TGTGCCAGCAGCGTCACAAATTACAATTCACCCCTCCACTTT	CASSVTNYNSPLHF
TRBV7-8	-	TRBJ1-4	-	TGTGCCACACGGGAGGGGGAAAAACTGTTTTTT	CATREGEKLFF
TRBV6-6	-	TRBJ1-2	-	TGTGCCAGCAGTTACCCTGGAACAGGGAAGAGCTACACCTTC	CASSYPGTGKSYTF
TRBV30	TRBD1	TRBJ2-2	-	TGTGCCTGGAGTGCCGGGACAGCGGACACCGGGGAGCTGTTTTTT	CAWSAGTADTGELFF
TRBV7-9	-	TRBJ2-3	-	TGTGCCAGCAGCTCTCCGCCGGACTTGAGTACGCAGTATTTT	CASSSPPDLSTQYF
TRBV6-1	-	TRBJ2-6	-	TGTGCCAGCAGAAGCGTAACCTCTGGGGCCAACGTCCTGACTTTC	CASRSVTSGANVLTF
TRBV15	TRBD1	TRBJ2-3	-	TGTGCCACCAGGATACAGGGGAACTGGGCAGATACGCAGTATTTT	CATRIQGNWADTQYF